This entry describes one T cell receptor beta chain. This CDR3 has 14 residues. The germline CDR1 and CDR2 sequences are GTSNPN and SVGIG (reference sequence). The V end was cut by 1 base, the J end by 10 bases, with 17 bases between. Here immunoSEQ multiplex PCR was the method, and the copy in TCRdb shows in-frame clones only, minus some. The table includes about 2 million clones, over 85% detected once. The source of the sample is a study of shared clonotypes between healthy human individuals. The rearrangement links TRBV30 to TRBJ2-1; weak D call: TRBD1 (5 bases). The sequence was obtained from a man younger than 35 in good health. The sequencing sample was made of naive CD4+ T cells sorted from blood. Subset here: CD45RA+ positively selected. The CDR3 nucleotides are TGTGCCTGGAGTGGGGCTACCCACCACAGGGAGCAGTTCTTC. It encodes CAWSGATHHREQFF.